This entry features one T cell receptor beta chain sequence. The antigen remains unidentified. These data are taken from a study of T cell responses to AZD1222 COVID-19 vaccine. Study results and limitations: Spike-specific TCR repertoires showed rising breadth and depth after two AZD1222 doses.

Only in-frame clones appear in the TCRdb table, and some are missing; sequencing was by immunoSEQ multiplex PCR. This sample yields about 110,000 clones, of which more than 70% are seen a single time; over 15% belongs to the top ten. V was shortened by 5 bases and J by 4 bases, with 11 bases between the two germline ends. The CDR3 covers 13 residues. Germline CDR1 and CDR2: SSHAT and FNYEAQ (reference sequence). The chain uses TRBV7-7 and TRBJ2-5; the D gene is possibly TRBD1 (6 bases). The clonotype was recovered from an adult in good health. The sample in question was peripheral blood, obtained on day 0 of AZD1222 vaccination. Here the CDR3 reads CASSQTGLETQYF. In DNA form, the CDR3 reads TGTGCCAGCAGCCAAACAGGGTTAGAGACCCAGTACTTC.